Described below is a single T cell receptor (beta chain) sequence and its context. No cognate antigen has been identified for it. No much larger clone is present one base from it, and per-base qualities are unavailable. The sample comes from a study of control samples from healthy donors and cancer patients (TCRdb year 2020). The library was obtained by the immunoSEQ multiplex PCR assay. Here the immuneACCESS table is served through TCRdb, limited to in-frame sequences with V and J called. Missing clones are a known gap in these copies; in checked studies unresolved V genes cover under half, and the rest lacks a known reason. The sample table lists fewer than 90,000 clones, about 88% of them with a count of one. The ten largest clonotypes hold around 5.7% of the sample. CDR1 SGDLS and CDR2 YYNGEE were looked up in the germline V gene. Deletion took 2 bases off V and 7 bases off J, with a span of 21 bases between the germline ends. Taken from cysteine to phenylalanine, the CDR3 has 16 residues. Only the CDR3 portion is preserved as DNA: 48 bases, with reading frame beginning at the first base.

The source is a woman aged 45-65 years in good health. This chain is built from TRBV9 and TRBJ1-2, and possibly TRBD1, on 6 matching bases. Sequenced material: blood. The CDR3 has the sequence CASSVLTGLSSGGYTF. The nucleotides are TGTGCCAGCAGCGTTCTTACAGGGCTTTCTTCCGGTGGCTACACCTTC.